What follows are 5 T cell receptor beta chains derived from one specimen sequenced in a study of T cell repertoires in cytomegalovirus infection. Their antigens are not known. Each CDR3 protein is one row after TCRdb ran MiXCR on the reads. This table has about 770,000 distinct CDR3 sequences, roughly 28% appearing once. The source material was cultured CD8+ T cells from PBMCs, sampled from culture after CMV antigen stimulation. These receptor sequences come from a human donor in good health (CMV status not recorded). Some clones in this sample may be carry-over from other donors' samples.

This clonotype was picked up a small number of times. This chain joins TRBV7-6 and TRBJ2-3; D might be TRBD2 (7 bases). The germline CDR1 and CDR2 sequences are SGHVS and FNYEAQ. CDR3 length: 16 residues. The V gene lost 0 bases and the J gene lost 5 bases, with 15 bases spanning the gap. CDR3: CASSLAVGGHGDTQYF. The CDR3 nucleotides read TGTGCCAGCAGCTTAGCTGTGGGGGGGCACGGAGATACGCAGTATTTT.

This chain connects TRBV27 to TRBJ2-1, with a weak D call TRBD2 (6 bases). V was pared by 5 bases and J by 8 bases, with 10 bases between. Germline V gene data show CDR1 as MNHEY and CDR2 as SMNVEV (reference sequence). CDR3 length equals 12 residues. CDR3 sequence: CASSGTYDEQFF. In DNA, the CDR3 is TGTGCCAGCAGTGGGACTTACGATGAGCAGTTCTTC.

This sequence joins TRBV6-2 or TRBV6-3 and TRBJ2-7, with D tentatively TRBD1 (5 bases). V lost 5 bases, J lost 3 bases, and 17 bases lay in between. This CDR3 is built from 15 residues. Looked up from germline, CDR1 is MNHEY and CDR2 is SVGEGT. The CDR3 bases are TGTGCCAGCAGTAACCTTCCAGGGCTAGGCTACGAGCAGTACGTC. It is translated as CASSNLPGLGYEQYV.

There are a few counts of this clonotype. The gene calls are TRBV9 and TRBJ2-1, with 9 bases identical to TRBD1. Trimming removed 4 bases from V and 7 bases from J; junction bases left unmatched: 9. The CDR3 is made up of 15 amino acids. CDR1 is SGDLS and CDR2 is YYNGEE in the germline V gene. CDR3 loop: CASSNTGTGWNEQFF. In DNA form, the CDR3 reads TGTGCCAGCAGCAACACCGGGACAGGGTGGAATGAGCAGTTCTTC.

This chain uses TRBV2 with TRBJ1-1; D is uncertain. Germline CDR1 reads SNHLY; CDR2 reads FYNNEI. V was shortened by 4 bases and J by 0 bases, with 12 bases between the two germline ends. This CDR3 region has 15 residues. This CDR3 is CASSVFPELNTEAFF. CDR3 bases: TGTGCCAGCAGTGTTTTTCCTGAACTGAACACTGAAGCTTTCTTT. The complete variable domain, with remaining parts taken from reference TRBV2 and TRBJ1-1, reads EPEVTQTPSHQVTQMGQEVILRCVPISNHLYFYWYRQILGQKVEFLVSFYNNEISEKSEIFDDQFSVERPDGSNFTLKIRSTKLEDSAMYFCASSVFPELNTEAFFGQGTRLTVV.